This T cell receptor beta chain comes out of a study of control samples from healthy donors and cancer patients. The germline V gene encodes CDR1 SGHRS and CDR2 YFSETQ. V lost 0 bases to trimming and J lost 7 bases, with 17 bases between them. This CDR3 has 15 residues. Assay: immunoSEQ multiplex PCR; the TCRdb copy retains only in-frame clones and omits some. In the table there are about 130,000 clones, 87% of which are singletons. Source material: blood. The rearrangement joins TRBV5-1 to TRBJ2-7; D remains unclear. The receptor was derived from a man in his late teens or twenties in good health. The CDR3: CASSLETSASGEQYF. CDR3 DNA sequence: TGCGCCAGCAGCTTGGAGACTTCCGCCTCCGGGGAGCAGTACTTC. The complete variable domain, with remaining parts taken from reference TRBV5-1 and TRBJ2-7, reads KAGVTQTPRYLIKTRGQQVTLSCSPISGHRSVSWYQQTPGQGLQFLFEYFSETQRNKGNFPGRFSGRQFSNSRSEMNVSTLELGDSALYLCASSLETSASGEQYFGPGTRLTVT.